The 14 T cell receptor beta chains below all came from one sample that was sequenced in a study of blood T cell repertoires in COVID-19. TCRdb keeps only in-frame clones here, not all; method: immunoSEQ multiplex PCR. The sample carries over 100,000 clones, 84% recorded once. The source material was peripheral blood. The receptor source for this set is a woman of 80 years or more with active or convalescent COVID-19.

The chain employs TRBV7-2 and TRBJ1-2; 7 nucleotides align to TRBD1. This CDR3 is built from 16 residues. After removal of 6 bases from V and 4 bases from J, the junction contained 14 bases not matched to a gene. Germline V gene lookup returns CDR1 SGHTA and CDR2 FQGNSA. The CDR3 loop reads CASSLPGTVLFYGYTF. The CDR3, as DNA: TGTGCCAGCAGTTTACCTGGGACAGTCCTTTTCTATGGCTACACCTTC. Full variable domain (remainder filled in from reference TRBV7-2 and TRBJ1-2): GAGVSQSPSNKVTEKGKDVELRCDPISGHTALYWYRQSLGQGLEFLIYFQGNSAPDKSGLPSDRFSAERTGGSVSTLTIQRTQQEDSAVYLCASSLPGTVLFYGYTFGSGTRLTVV.

Worth noting for this clone: Other DNA sequences in this sample translate to the same CDR3. J is TRBJ2-5 and V is TRBV10-3, with D perhaps TRBD1 (5 bases). The CDR3 extends over 12 amino acids. The germline CDR1 and CDR2 sequences are ENHRY and SYGVKD. The V gene lost 3 bases and the J gene lost 3 bases, with 5 bases spanning the gap. Written as DNA, the CDR3 is TGTGCCATCAGTGACAGGGAAGAGACCCAGTACTTC. Its translation: CAISDREETQYF.

The chain has TRBV7-3 and TRBJ2-1; a possible D gene is TRBD1 (5 bases). V was cut by 5 bases and J by 7 bases, with 18 bases left in between. Germline V gives CDR1 SGHTA, CDR2 FQGTGA. This CDR3 contains 15 residues. The CDR3 DNA sequence: TGTGCCAGCAGCGTAGACCAGGGTACCCATAATGAGCAGTTCTTC. Translation: CASSVDQGTHNEQFF.

This chain uses TRBV12-3 or TRBV12-4 with TRBJ1-1, with a possible D match to TRBD1 (6 bases). The V and J ends lost 6 bases and 11 bases respectively, with 19 bases between them. The CDR3 runs 13 residues. CDR3 DNA sequence: TGTGCCAGCAGGTCACAGGGTCTTGGCGTGGCTTTCTTT. Residues: CASRSQGLGVAFF.

The genes are TRBV19 and TRBJ2-5, with 7 bases identical to TRBD2. Germline V gives CDR1 LNHDA, CDR2 SQIVND (reference sequence). This CDR3 region has 13 residues. V lost 7 bases to trimming and J lost 2 bases; unmatched junction nucleotides: 4. Written as DNA, the CDR3 is TGTGCCAGTACCAGCGGGGATCAAGAGACCCAGTACTTC. Amino acids: CASTSGDQETQYF.

The rearrangement uses TRBV14 and TRBJ2-7; TRBD2 matches 8 bases. Germline-derived CDR1 and CDR2 are SGHDN and FVKESK. CDR3 length: 16 amino acids. V lost 0 bases to trimming and J lost 3 bases; unmatched junction nucleotides: 7. This CDR3 is CASSQESAGARYEQYF. In nucleotides, the CDR3 is TGTGCCAGCAGCCAAGAGTCAGCGGGAGCCCGCTACGAGCAGTACTTC.

The CDR3 bases are TGTGCCAGCAGTGAGCTTGGACAGAGGGCAGAGACCCAGTACTTC. This codes for CASSELGQRAETQYF. This chain joins TRBV2 and TRBJ2-5, with a possible D match to TRBD1 (6 bases). The CDR3 runs to 15 residues. The V end was cut by 3 bases, the J end by 4 bases, with 15 bases between. Germline lookup yields CDR1 SNHLY and CDR2 FYNNEI.

The V and J genes are TRBV5-1 and TRBJ2-3, with 16 bases identical to TRBD2. This CDR3 has 19 amino acids. Trimming at V came to 4 bases and at J to 0 bases, leaving 8 bases not matched to a gene. CDR1 SGHRS and CDR2 YFSETQ come from the germline V gene. The CDR3 loop reads CASSQTGTSGRASTDTQYF. In DNA, the CDR3 is TGCGCCAGCAGCCAAACCGGGACTAGCGGGAGGGCCAGCACAGATACGCAGTATTTT.

This chain links TRBV19 with TRBJ1-6; 10 nucleotides align to TRBD1. This CDR3 has 17 residues. V was clipped by 4 bases and J by 7 bases; unmatched bases: 10. The germline CDR1 and CDR2 sequences are LNHDA and SQIVND (reference sequence). CDR3 bases: TGTGCCAGTAGTACGGTCCGGGACAGGGGATACAATTCACCCCTCCACTTT. As protein: CASSTVRDRGYNSPLHF.

The chain couples TRBV5-4 to TRBJ2-7, with TRBD1 matching 11 bases. This CDR3 has 15 residues. The V and J ends lost 4 bases and 3 bases, in that order; junction bases with no gene match: 6. CDR1 and CDR2 (germline): SGHNT, YYREEE (reference sequence). The CDR3 sequence is CASSRTGTGGYEQYF. CDR3 in DNA: TGTGCCAGCAGCCGTACCGGGACAGGGGGCTACGAGCAGTACTTC. Full variable domain (outside the CDR3, taken from reference TRBV5-4 and TRBJ2-7): ETGVTQSPTHLIKTRGQQVTLRCSSQSGHNTVSWYQQALGQGPQFIFQYYREEENGRGNFPPRFSGLQFPNYSSELNVNALELDDSALYLCASSRTGTGGYEQYFGPGTRLTVT.

The chain couples TRBV10-3 to TRBJ2-5; D perhaps matches TRBD1 (6 bases). The CDR3 totals 14 residues. Deletions cut 9 bases from V and 5 bases from J, with 19 bases between. The germline CDR1 and CDR2 sequences are ENHRY and SYGVKD. The CDR3 is CAIRIGTREETQYF. The CDR3 DNA is TGTGCCATACGGATCGGGACACGCGAGGAGACCCAGTACTTC.

The genes are TRBV6-4 and TRBJ2-2; D gene unclear. CDR1 and CDR2 (germline): MRHNA, SNTAGT. Trimming took off 6 bases at V and 0 bases at J, with 8 bases between the two ends. This CDR3 contains 14 residues. The CDR3 spells CASSYLPNTGELFF. CDR3 nucleotide sequence: TGTGCCAGCAGCTACCTCCCGAACACCGGGGAGCTGTTTTTT.

This clone was detected only once. CDR3 amino acids: CASSSDRVDYGYTF. CDR3 in DNA: TGTGCCAGCAGCTCGGACAGGGTTGACTATGGCTACACCTTC. The chain has TRBV11-1 and TRBJ1-2; 8 positions agree with TRBD1. V shed 4 bases and J 3 bases; nucleotides not matched to a gene: 4. In germline, CDR1 is SGHAT, CDR2 FQDESV (reference sequence). The CDR3 covers 14 residues.

This chain connects TRBV9 to TRBJ2-5; 7 bases are shared with TRBD2. CDR3 length: 16 residues. V lost 3 bases to trimming and J lost 5 bases; unmatched junction nucleotides: 13. Germline CDR1 is SGDLS and CDR2 is YYNGEE. CDR3 in amino acids: CASSAGTTSGGETQYF. As DNA, the CDR3 is TGTGCCAGCAGCGCTGGGACTACGTCCGGAGGCGAGACCCAGTACTTC.